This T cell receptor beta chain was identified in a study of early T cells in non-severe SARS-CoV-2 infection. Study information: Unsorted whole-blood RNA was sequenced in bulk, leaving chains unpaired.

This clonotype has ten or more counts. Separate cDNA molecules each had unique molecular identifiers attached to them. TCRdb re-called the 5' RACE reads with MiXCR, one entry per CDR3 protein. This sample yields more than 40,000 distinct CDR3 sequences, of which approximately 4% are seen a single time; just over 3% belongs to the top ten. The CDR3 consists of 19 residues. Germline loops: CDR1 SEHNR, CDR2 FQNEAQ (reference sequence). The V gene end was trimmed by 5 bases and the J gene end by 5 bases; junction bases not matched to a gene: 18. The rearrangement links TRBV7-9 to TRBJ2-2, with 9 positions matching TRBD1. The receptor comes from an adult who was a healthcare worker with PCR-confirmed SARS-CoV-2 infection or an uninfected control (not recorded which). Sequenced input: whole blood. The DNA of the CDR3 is TGTGCCAGCAGCCCCCACCCGGGACAGGGATGGAGGTCGACCGGGGAGCTGTTTTTT. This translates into CASSPHPGQGWRSTGELFF.